This T cell receptor beta chain was observed in a study of OX40 agonist ivuxolimab in advanced cancers. This clone was seen only once. The CDR3 has 15 residues. CDR1 is SGHDT and CDR2 is YYEEEE in the germline V gene. V was pared by 1 base and J by 2 bases, with 13 bases between. This table comes from immunoSEQ multiplex PCR, and its TCRdb copy is limited to in-frame clones, with some not included. This sample carries around 83,000 clones, roughly 90% of them seen once, and the ten largest clones take roughly 2.1%. The chain joins TRBV5-6 to TRBJ2-7, with a tentative D call TRBD1 (5 bases). The sample here was CD4+ or CD8+ T cells sorted from blood, taken in a trial of the OX40 agonist ivuxolimab. The sequence was collected from an adult with an advanced solid tumor such as melanoma, head and neck, liver or kidney cancer. This chain's CDR3 is CASSLIGDKAYEQYF. For the CDR3, the DNA is TGTGCCAGCAGCTTGATAGGGGATAAGGCCTACGAGCAGTACTTC.